Reported below is one T cell receptor beta chain. The antigen is not known. The data were produced by immunoSEQ multiplex PCR, yet TCRdb's version contains in-frame clones alone and is incomplete. The sample records roughly 120,000 clones, about 95% being singletons. Trimming took 4 bases from V and 6 from J, leaving 5 bases between them. The CDR3 has 11 residues. Germline loops: CDR1 SGHRS, CDR2 YFSETQ. The sample belongs to a study of graft-versus-host responses after intestinal transplantation. Study information: Recipients had multivisceral, liver-intestinal, or isolated intestinal transplants.

The clonotype originates from a human donor who received an intestinal transplant. The sample here was unstimulated CD8+ T cells sorted from spleen or lymph node cells, taken before intestinal transplant. The chain carries TRBV5-1 and TRBJ2-1; D remains ambiguous. In nucleotides, the CDR3 is TGCGCCAGCAGCAGGGTCAATGAGCAGTTCTTC. Amino acid sequence: CASSRVNEQFF. Together with reference TRBV5-1 and TRBJ2-1, the CDR3 gives the full variable domain: KAGVTQTPRYLIKTRGQQVTLSCSPISGHRSVSWYQQTPGQGLQFLFEYFSETQRNKGNFPGRFSGRQFSNSRSEMNVSTLELGDSALYLCASSRVNEQFFGPGTRLTVL.